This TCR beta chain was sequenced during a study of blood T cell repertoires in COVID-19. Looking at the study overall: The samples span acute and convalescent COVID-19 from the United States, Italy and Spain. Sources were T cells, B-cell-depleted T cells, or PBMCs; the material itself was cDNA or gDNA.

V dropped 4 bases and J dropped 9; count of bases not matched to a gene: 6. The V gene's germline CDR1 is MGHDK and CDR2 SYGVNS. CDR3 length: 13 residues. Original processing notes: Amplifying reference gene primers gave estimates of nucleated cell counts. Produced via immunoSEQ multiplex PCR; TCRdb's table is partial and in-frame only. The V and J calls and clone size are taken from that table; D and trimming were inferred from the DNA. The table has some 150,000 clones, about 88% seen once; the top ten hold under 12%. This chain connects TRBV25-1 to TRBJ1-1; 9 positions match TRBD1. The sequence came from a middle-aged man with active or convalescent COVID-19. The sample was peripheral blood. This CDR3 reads CASSGTGQGQAFF. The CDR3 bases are TGTGCCAGCAGTGGCACGGGACAGGGACAAGCTTTCTTT.